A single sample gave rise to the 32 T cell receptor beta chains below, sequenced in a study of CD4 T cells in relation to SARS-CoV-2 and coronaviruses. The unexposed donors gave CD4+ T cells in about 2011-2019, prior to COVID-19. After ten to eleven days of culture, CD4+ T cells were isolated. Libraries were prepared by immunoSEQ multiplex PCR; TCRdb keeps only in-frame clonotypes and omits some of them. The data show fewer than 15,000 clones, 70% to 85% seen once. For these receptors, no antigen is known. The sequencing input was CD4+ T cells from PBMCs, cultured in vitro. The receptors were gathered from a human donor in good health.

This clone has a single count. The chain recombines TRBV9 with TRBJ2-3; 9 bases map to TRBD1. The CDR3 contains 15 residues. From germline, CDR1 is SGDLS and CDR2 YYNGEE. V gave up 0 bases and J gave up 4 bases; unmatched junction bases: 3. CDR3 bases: TGTGCCAGCAGCGTAGGGGGACAGGGAGCAGATACGCAGTATTTT. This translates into CASSVGGQGADTQYF.

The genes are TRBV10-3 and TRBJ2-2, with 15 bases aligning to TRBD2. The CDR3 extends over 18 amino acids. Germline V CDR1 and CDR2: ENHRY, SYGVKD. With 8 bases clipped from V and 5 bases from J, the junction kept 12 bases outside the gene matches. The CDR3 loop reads CAILIEGLAGGQTGELFF. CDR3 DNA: TGTGCCATCCTAATTGAGGGACTAGCGGGAGGCCAAACCGGGGAGCTGTTTTTT.

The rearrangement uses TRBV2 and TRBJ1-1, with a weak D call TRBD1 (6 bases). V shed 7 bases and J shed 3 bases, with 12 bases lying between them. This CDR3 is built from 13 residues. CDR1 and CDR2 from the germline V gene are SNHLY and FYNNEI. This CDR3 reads CASTDSQDTEAFF. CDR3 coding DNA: TGTGCCAGCACGGACAGTCAGGACACTGAAGCTTTCTTT.

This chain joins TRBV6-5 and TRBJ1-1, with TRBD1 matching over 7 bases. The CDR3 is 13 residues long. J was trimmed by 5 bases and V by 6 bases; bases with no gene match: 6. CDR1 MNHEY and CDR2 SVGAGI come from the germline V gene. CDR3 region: CASSSTGRTEAFF. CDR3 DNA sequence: TGTGCCAGCAGCTCGACAGGGCGGACTGAAGCTTTCTTT.

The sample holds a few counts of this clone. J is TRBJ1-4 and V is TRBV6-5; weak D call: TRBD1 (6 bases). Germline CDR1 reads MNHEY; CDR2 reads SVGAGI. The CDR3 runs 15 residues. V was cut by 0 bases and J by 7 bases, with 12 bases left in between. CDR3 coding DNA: TGTGCCAGCAGTTACTCGATCGGGGGCTCTGAAAAACTGTTTTTT. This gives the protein CASSYSIGGSEKLFF.

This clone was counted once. The CDR3, as DNA: TGTGCCAGCAGCGCGGGTGGTCATGGCTACACCTTC. Translated, it gives CASSAGGHGYTF. This rearrangement joins TRBV9 to TRBJ1-2; D is undetermined. The V gene lost 3 bases and the J gene lost 6 bases, with 9 bases spanning the gap. Germline loops: CDR1 SGDLS, CDR2 YYNGEE. This CDR3 comprises 12 residues. The full variable domain, rest sourced from reference TRBV9 and TRBJ1-2, is DSGVTQTPKHLITATGQRVTLRCSPRSGDLSVYWYQQSLDQGLQFLIQYYNGEERAKGNILERFSAQQFPDLHSELNLSSLELGDSALYFCASSAGGHGYTFGSGTRLTVV.

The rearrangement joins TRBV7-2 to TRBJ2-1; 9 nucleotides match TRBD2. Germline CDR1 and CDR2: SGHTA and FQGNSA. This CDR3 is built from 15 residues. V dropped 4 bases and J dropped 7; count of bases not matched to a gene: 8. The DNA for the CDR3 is TGTGCCAGCAGCTCGGGACCGGGACTAGCAAATGAGCAGTTCTTC. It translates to CASSSGPGLANEQFF.

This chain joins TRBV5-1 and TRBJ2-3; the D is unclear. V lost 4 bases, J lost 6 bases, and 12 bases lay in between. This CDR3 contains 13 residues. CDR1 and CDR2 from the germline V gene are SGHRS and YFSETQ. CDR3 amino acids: CASSQAGPDTQYF. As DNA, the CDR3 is TGCGCCAGCAGCCAGGCAGGCCCGGATACGCAGTATTTT.

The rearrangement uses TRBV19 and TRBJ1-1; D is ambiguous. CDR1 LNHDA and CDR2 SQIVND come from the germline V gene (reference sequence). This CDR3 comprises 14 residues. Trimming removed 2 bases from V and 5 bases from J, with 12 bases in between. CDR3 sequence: CASSIRTDETEAFF. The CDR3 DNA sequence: TGTGCCAGTAGTATAAGAACAGACGAGACTGAAGCTTTCTTT.

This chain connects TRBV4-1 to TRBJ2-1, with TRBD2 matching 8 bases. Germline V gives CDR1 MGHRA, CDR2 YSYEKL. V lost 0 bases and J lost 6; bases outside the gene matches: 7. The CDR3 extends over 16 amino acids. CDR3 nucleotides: TGCGCCAGCAGCCAAGATCAAAGCGGGAGACTCAATGAGCAGTTCTTC. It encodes CASSQDQSGRLNEQFF.

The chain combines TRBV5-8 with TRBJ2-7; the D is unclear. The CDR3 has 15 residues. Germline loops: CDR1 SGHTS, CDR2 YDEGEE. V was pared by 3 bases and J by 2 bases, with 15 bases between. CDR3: CASSSRPLRAYEQYF. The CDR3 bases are TGTGCCAGCAGCTCCCGACCCCTTCGGGCCTACGAGCAGTACTTC. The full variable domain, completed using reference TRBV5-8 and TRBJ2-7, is EAGVTQSPTHLIKTRGQQATLRCSPISGHTSVYWYQQALGLGLQFLLWYDEGEERNRGNFPPRFSGRQFPNYSSELNVNALELEDSALYLCASSSRPLRAYEQYFGPGTRLTVT.

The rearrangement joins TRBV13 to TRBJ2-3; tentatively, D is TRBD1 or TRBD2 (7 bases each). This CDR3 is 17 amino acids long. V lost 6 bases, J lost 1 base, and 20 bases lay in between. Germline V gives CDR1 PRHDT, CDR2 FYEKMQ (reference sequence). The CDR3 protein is CASRTYVGGGGTDTQYF. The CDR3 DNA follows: TGTGCCAGCAGGACCTACGTGGGAGGGGGCGGCACAGATACGCAGTATTTT.

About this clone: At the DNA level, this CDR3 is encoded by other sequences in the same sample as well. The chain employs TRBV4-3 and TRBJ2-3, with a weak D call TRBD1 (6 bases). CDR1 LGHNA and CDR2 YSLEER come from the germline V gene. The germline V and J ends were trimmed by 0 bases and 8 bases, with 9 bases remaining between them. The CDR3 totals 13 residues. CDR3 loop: CASSQDQGITQYF. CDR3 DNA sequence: TGCGCCAGCAGCCAAGATCAGGGGATTACGCAGTATTTT.

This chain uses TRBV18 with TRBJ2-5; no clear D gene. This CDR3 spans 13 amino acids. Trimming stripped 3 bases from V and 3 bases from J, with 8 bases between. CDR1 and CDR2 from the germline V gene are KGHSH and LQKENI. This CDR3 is CASSPSGEETQYF. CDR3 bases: TGTGCCAGCTCACCCTCTGGTGAAGAGACCCAGTACTTC.

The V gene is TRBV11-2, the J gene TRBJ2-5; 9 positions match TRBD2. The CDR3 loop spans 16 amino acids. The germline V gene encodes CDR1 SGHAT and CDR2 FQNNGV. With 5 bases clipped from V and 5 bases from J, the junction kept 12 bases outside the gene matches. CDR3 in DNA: TGTGCCAGCAGCGAGACTAGCGGTCCAATGGGGGAGACCCAGTACTTC. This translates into CASSETSGPMGETQYF.

The CDR3 DNA follows: TGTGCCAGCAGCCAAGGGGACAGGGGATCTAATTCACCCCTCCACTTT. Translating gives CASSQGDRGSNSPLHF. The rearrangement joins TRBV4-2 to TRBJ1-6; 10 nucleotides line up with TRBD1. Germline V gives CDR1 LGHNA, CDR2 YNFKEQ. The CDR3 totals 16 residues. Losses at the gene ends were 1 base for V and 6 bases for J; bases not matched to a gene: 3.

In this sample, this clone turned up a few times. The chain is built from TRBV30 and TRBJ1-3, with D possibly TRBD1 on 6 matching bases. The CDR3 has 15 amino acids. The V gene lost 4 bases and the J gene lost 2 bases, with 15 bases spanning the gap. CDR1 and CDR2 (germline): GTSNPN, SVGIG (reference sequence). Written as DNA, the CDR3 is TGTGCCTGGACGGGGGGCCCACCGGCTGGAAACACCATATATTTT. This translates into CAWTGGPPAGNTIYF.

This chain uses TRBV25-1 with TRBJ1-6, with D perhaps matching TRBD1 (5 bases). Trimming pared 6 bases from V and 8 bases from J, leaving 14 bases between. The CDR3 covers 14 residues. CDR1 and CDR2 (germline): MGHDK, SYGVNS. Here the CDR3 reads CASRKEQAYSPLHF. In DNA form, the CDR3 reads TGTGCCAGCAGAAAGGAACAGGCCTATTCACCCCTCCACTTT.

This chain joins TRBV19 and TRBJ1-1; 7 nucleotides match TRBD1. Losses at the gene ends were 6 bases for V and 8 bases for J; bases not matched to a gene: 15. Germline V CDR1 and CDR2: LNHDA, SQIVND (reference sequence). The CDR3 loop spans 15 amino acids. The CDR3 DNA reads TGTGCCAGTAGGGGTAGGGGGCAGAGGAGGGGCGAAGCTTTCTTT. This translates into CASRGRGQRRGEAFF.

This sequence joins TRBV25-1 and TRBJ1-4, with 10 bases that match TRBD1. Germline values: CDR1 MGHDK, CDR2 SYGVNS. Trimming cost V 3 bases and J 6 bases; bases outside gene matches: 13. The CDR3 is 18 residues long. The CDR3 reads CASSEPPGQGLLDEKLFF. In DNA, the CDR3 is TGTGCCAGCAGTGAGCCACCGGGACAGGGGCTTTTGGATGAAAAACTGTTTTTT.

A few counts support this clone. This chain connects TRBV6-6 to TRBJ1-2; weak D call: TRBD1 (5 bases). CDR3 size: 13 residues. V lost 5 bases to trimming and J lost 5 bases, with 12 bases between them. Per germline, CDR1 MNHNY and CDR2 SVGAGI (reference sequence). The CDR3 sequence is CASSQPRGYGYTF. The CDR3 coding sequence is TGTGCCAGCAGTCAGCCAAGGGGATATGGCTACACCTTC.

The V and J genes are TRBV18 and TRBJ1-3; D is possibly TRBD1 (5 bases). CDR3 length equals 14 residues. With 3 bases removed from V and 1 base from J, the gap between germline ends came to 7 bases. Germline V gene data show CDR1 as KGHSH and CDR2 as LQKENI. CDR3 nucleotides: TGTGCCAGCTCACCGGGGCGTTCTGGAAACACCATATATTTT. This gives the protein CASSPGRSGNTIYF. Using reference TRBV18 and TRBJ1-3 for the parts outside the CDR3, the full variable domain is NAGVMQNPRHLVRRRGQEARLRCSPMKGHSHVYWYRQLPEEGLKFMVYLQKENIIDESGMPKERFSAEFPKEGPSILRIQQVVRGDSAAYFCASSPGRSGNTIYFGEGSWLTVV.

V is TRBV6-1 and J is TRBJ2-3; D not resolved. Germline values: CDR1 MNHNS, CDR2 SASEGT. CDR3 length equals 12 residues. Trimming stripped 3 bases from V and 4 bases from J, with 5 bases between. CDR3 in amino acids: CASSEYADTQYF. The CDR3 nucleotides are TGTGCCAGCAGTGAGTATGCAGATACGCAGTATTTT.

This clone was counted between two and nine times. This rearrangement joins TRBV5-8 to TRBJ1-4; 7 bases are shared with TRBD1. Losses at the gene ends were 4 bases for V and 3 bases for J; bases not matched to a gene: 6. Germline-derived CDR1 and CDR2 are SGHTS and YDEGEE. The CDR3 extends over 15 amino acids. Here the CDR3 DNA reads TGTGCCAGCAGCCAGGGGGAAGTGGCTAATGAAAAACTGTTTTTT. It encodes CASSQGEVANEKLFF.

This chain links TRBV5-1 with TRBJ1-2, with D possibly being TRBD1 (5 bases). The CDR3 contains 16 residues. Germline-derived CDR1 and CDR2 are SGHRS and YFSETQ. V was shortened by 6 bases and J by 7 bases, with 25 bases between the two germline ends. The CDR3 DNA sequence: TGCGCCAGCACGTTCCTTCCGGGGGATGATCGGGGTGGCTACACCTTC. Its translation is CASTFLPGDDRGGYTF.

CDR3 amino acids: CASSRQGGSGNTIYF. The CDR3 nucleotides read TGTGCCAGCAGCCGCCAGGGTGGCTCTGGAAACACCATATATTTT. This rearrangement joins TRBV7-2 to TRBJ1-3; TRBD1 is a possible D gene (5 bases). This CDR3 region has 15 residues. From germline, CDR1 is SGHTA and CDR2 FQGNSA. The V end lost 5 bases, the J end lost 0 bases, and 11 bases lay between the germline ends. Variable domain in full (rest from reference TRBV7-2 and TRBJ1-3): GAGVSQSPSNKVTEKGKDVELRCDPISGHTALYWYRQSLGQGLEFLIYFQGNSAPDKSGLPSDRFSAERTGGSVSTLTIQRTQQEDSAVYLCASSRQGGSGNTIYFGEGSWLTVV.

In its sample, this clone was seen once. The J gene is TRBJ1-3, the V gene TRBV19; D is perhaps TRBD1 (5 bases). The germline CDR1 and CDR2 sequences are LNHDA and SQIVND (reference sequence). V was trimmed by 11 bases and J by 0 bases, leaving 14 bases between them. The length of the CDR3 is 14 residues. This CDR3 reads CASGPSLSGNTIYF. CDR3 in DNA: TGTGCCTCGGGACCTTCTCTCTCTGGAAACACCATATATTTT.

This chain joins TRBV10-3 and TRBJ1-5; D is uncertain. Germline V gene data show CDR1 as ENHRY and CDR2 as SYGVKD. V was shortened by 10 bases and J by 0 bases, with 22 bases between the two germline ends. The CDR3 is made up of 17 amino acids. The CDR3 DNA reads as TGTGCCACAGGAACTAAACAAACAGAGTATAGCAATCAGCCCCAGCATTTT. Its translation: CATGTKQTEYSNQPQHF.

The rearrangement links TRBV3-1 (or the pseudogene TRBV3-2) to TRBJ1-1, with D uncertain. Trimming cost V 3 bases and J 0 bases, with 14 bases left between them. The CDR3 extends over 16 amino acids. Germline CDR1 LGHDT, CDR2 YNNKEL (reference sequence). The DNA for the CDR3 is TGTGCCAGCAGCCAGGAGGACGGCCGTCTGAACACTGAAGCTTTCTTT. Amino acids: CASSQEDGRLNTEAFF.

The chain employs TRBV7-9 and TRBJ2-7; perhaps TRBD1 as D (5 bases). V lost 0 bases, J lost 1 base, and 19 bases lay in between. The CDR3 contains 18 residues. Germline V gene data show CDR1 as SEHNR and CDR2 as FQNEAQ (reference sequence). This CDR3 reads CASSLARWAGRPSYEQYF. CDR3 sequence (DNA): TGTGCCAGCAGCTTAGCAAGATGGGCAGGGCGACCTTCCTACGAGCAGTACTTC.

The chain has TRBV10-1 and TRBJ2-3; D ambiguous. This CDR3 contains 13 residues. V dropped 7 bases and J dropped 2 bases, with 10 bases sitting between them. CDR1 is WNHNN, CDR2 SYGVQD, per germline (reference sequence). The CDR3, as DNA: TGCGCCAGCATCCGGCTAAACACAGATACGCAGTATTTT. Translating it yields CASIRLNTDTQYF.

The CDR3 reads CASSPKRRADTQYF. CDR3 DNA: TGCGCCAGCAGCCCAAAGAGGCGGGCAGATACGCAGTATTTT. The chain joins TRBV5-1 to TRBJ2-3, with D maybe TRBD2 (5 bases). The CDR3 has 14 amino acids. Germline V CDR1 and CDR2: SGHRS, YFSETQ. The germline V and J ends were trimmed by 4 bases and 4 bases, with 13 bases remaining between them.